This TCR beta chain stems from a study of T-cell memory formation after mild COVID-19 (dated by TCRdb to about 2021). For context, the study as a whole: TCR sequence clusters from the two donors were found to be largely donor specific. Two young, previously healthy adult volunteers, one female and one male, were included in the cohort. T-cell clones expanding and contracting after mild COVID-19 in two donors were tracked by longitudinal TCRalpha and TCRbeta repertoire sequencing.

The CDR3 starts with the cysteine, ends with the phenylalanine, and has 15 residues. The sequence is cut down to CDR3 DNA, 45 bases in frame from base 1. CDR1 and CDR2 were assigned from the germline V gene as SGHRS and YFSETQ. Sequenced using an Illumina NovaSeq 6000. cDNA libraries for TCRalpha and TCRbeta were prepared by 5'RACE using constant-segment primers, with sample barcodes and unique molecular identifiers added. RNA was extracted from every sample with Trizol reagent. The libraries were amplified in two PCR steps, and the second step added a second sample barcode and Illumina TruSeq adapters. Libraries were sequenced on an Illumina NovaSeq with 2 x 150 bp paired-end reads. For the original study's pipeline: Reads were demultiplexed and collapsed into UMI-guided consensus sequences with migec v1.2.7. Using mixcr v2.1.11, UMI consensuses were aligned to TRA and TRB V and J templates and then assembled into clonotypes. Clonotypes were classified as expanded or contracted when called significant by both edgeR and NoisET, with noise models trained on biological replicates. For edgeR calls, the cutoffs were a false discovery rate-adjusted p below 0.01 and a log2 fold-change threshold of 1. PCA with hierarchical clustering of max-normalized trajectories of the 1000 most abundant clonotypes was used as exploratory dynamics analysis. The CD4 or CD8 phenotype of responding clones was assigned using the separately sequenced CD4+ and CD8+ repertoires. TCRdb cleaned the public reads at Q25 with fastp, built clones with MiXCR and kept in-frame beta chains. For every CDR3 protein sequence, its rows merge into one entry that carries the most common genes and DNA. Here the V and J calls rest on TCRdb's processing, not on the authors' analysis. This sample holds 400,000 or so distinct CDR3 sequences; 15% to 20% were observed only once. Of the sample, around 9.2% falls within the top ten clones.

This clonotype appeared many times. Its antigen remains unidentified. An end of the junction does not agree with germline; a read error may underlie this. Ficoll-Paque density gradient centrifugation was used to isolate PBMCs. The paper as a whole reports these results and caveats: The detection of some responding clones in pre-infection memory suggests that pre-existing cross-reactive memory T cells joined the SARS-CoV-2 response. SARS-CoV-2 specificity of the second-wave clones peaking on day 37 was not confirmed. Balanced CD4/CD8 phenotypes were observed for clones contracting from day 15 to 85, whereas a bias towards CD4+ was observed for a second wave of clones expanding from day 15 to 37. The study included only two mild cases, and larger cohorts that include severe cases with pre-infection samples were judged to be necessary. Contracting CD4+ clones appeared mostly in the CM and EM memory subsets, whereas CD8+ clones were enriched in EMRA.

Recombination connected TRBV5-1 to TRBJ1-5; 10 bases in the junction line up with TRBD1. The receptor was derived from an adult woman who had mild COVID-19 (a few samples of this study predate the infection). The sample titles of this study are shuffled in the database, so cell type and time point are left out; the donor was told from shared clones. Sequenced input: PBMCs or a T cell subset sorted from them (not recorded which). The CDR3 protein sequence reads: CASSSGQGSNQPQHF. In nucleotide form, the sequence is TGTGCCAGCAGCTCGGGACAGGGGAGCAATCAGCCCCAGCATTTT.